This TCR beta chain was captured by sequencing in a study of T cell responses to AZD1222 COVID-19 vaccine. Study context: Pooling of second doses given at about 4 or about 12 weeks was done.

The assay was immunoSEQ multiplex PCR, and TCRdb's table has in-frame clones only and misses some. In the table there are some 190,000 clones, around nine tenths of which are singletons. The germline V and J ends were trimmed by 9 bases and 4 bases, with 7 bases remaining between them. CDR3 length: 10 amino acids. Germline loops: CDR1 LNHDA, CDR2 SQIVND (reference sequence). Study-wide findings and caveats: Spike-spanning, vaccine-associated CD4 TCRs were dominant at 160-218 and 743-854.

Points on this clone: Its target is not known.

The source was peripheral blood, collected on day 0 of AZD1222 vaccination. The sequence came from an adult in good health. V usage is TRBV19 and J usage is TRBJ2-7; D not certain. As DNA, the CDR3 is TGTGCCAGGGGCAGATACGAGCAGTACTTC. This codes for CARGRYEQYF.